Listed below are T cell receptor beta chains from one sample, sequenced in a study of T-cell reconstitution after alpha-beta-depleted transplantation in children. One entry per CDR3 protein, called by TCRdb with MiXCR from the PCR reads. The sample comprises roughly 220,000 distinct CDR3 sequences, around 13% of which are singletons, and about 2.4% rests with the top ten. The sequences come from PBMCs from the stem cell graft donor, collected from the stem cell graft. The origin of the receptors is a human donor who donated a stem cell graft to a child with acute lymphoblastic leukemia. CDR3s include the opening cysteine and the closing phenylalanine or tryptophan. Fields, in order: J gene, V gene, clone size, D gene, CDR3 protein, CDR3 DNA. A D gene is named only where the DNA matches it firmly. A clone size is listed for some rows: how often the clone was seen (once, few, many), or a class if it is expanded.

j_gene: TRBJ2-3
v_gene: TRBV20-1
abundance: many
d_gene: .
CDR3aa: CSAKENTDTQYF
CDR3nt: TGCAGTGCTAAAGAGAATACAGATACGCAGTATTTT

j_gene: TRBJ2-1
v_gene: TRBV21-1
abundance: many
d_gene: .
CDR3aa: CASSNKLRNGQGADNEQFF
CDR3nt: TGTGCCAGCAGCAACAAGCTTAGGAACGGACAGGGGGCCGACAATGAGCAGTTCTTC

j_gene: TRBJ2-7
v_gene: TRBV7-2
abundance: .
d_gene: TRBD2
CDR3aa: CASSWGLASYEQYF
CDR3nt: TGTGCCAGCAGCTGGGGACTAGCCTCCTACGAGCAGTACTTC

j_gene: TRBJ2-5
v_gene: TRBV7-2
abundance: many
d_gene: .
CDR3aa: CASMEQETQYF
CDR3nt: TGTGCCAGCATGGAGCAAGAGACCCAGTACTTC

j_gene: TRBJ2-7
v_gene: TRBV5-5
abundance: many
d_gene: TRBD1
CDR3aa: CASSLERGLPYEQYF
CDR3nt: TGTGCCAGCAGCTTGGAAAGGGGGCTGCCCTACGAGCAGTACTTC

j_gene: TRBJ2-5
v_gene: TRBV5-6
abundance: many
d_gene: .
CDR3aa: CASSLSPTNQETQYF
CDR3nt: TGTGCCAGCAGCTTGAGCCCAACCAACCAAGAGACCCAGTACTTC

j_gene: TRBJ2-3
v_gene: TRBV7-9
abundance: many
d_gene: .
CDR3aa: CASSARGVGDTQYF
CDR3nt: TGTGCCAGCAGCGCCAGAGGTGTGGGAGATACGCAGTATTTT

j_gene: TRBJ2-7
v_gene: TRBV11-2
abundance: many
d_gene: TRBD1
CDR3aa: CASSLRGRGYEQYF
CDR3nt: TGTGCCAGCAGCTTGAGGGGGCGCGGATACGAGCAGTACTTC

j_gene: TRBJ1-2
v_gene: TRBV20-1
abundance: many
d_gene: TRBD1
CDR3aa: CSAGRDRGDGYTF
CDR3nt: TGCAGTGCTGGCCGGGACAGGGGGGATGGCTACACCTTC

j_gene: TRBJ2-7
v_gene: TRBV28
abundance: many
d_gene: .
CDR3aa: CASTPGGIYEQYF
CDR3nt: TGTGCCAGCACCCCTGGGGGGATCTACGAGCAGTACTTC

j_gene: TRBJ1-1
v_gene: TRBV9
abundance: many
d_gene: .
CDR3aa: CASSDPGAVMNTEAFF
CDR3nt: TGTGCCAGCAGCGACCCGGGGGCCGTCATGAACACTGAAGCTTTCTTT

j_gene: TRBJ2-7
v_gene: TRBV6-1
abundance: few
d_gene: .
CDR3aa: CASSEGWAGLSYEQYF
CDR3nt: TGTGCCAGCAGTGAAGGGTGGGCAGGCCTCTCCTACGAGCAGTACTTC

j_gene: TRBJ1-4
v_gene: TRBV6-5
abundance: .
d_gene: .
CDR3aa: CASSRQARVEEKLFF
CDR3nt: TGTGCCAGCAGTAGACAGGCTCGAGTGGAGGAAAAACTGTTTTTT

j_gene: TRBJ1-1
v_gene: TRBV4-3
abundance: many
d_gene: TRBD1
CDR3aa: CASSQTDRGFDTEAFF
CDR3nt: TGCGCCAGCAGCCAAACCGACAGGGGCTTCGACACTGAAGCTTTCTTT

j_gene: TRBJ2-1
v_gene: TRBV7-8
abundance: once
d_gene: TRBD1
CDR3aa: CASSFRSGTGSNEQFF
CDR3nt: TGTGCCAGCAGCTTCCGTTCCGGGACAGGGTCCAATGAGCAGTTCTTC